The text below deals with one TCR beta chain. What it binds is not known. The sample is drawn from a study of cytomegalovirus exposure and HLA in healthy donors. Whole-study context: Around 180 million T cells yielded fewer than 120 million unique TCR beta sequences in earlier analysis.

The CDR3 has 15 amino acids. V trimming: 2 bases; J trimming: 0 bases; junction bases outside the gene matches: 3. Germline V gene lookup returns CDR1 LNHDA and CDR2 SQIVND (reference sequence). General study findings and limits: In a later analysis, TCR beta V- and J-gene trimming showed a link to a missense DCLRE1C variant. Most of the TCR beta V segments (in an earlier analysis) were productive either about 87% or about 30% of the time.

The study ran its PCR with 60 Vbeta and 13 Jbeta primers. The protocol was immunoSEQ multiplex PCR, while the TCRdb copy is restricted to in-frame clones and leaves out a portion. The data hold over 110,000 clones, with approximately 84% observed a single time. V gene TRBV19 combines with J gene TRBJ1-1, with 7 bases matching TRBD1. Sequenced sample: PBMCs. The TCR originated in a woman aged 60 to 75 in good health and CMV-seropositive. The CDR3 sequence is CASSISGTVNTEAFF. The CDR3 bases are TGTGCCAGTAGTATATCTGGGACAGTGAACACTGAAGCTTTCTTT.